These 29 T cell receptor beta chains share one sample of origin, sequenced in a study of blood T cell repertoires in COVID-19. Repertoires were generated with immunoSEQ multiplex PCR, while TCRdb's copy carries only in-frame clones and drops some. The sample records 130,000 or so clones, 88% being singletons. Material for sequencing was peripheral blood. The receptor set was obtained from a human donor in a cohort sampled during active COVID-19.

This clone was seen a single time. V and J are TRBV11-2 and TRBJ2-1; weak D call: TRBD2 (6 bases). The germline V gene has CDR1 SGHAT and CDR2 FQNNGV. The V end was cut by 5 bases, the J end by 8 bases, with 22 bases between. The CDR3 covers 16 residues. In nucleotides, the CDR3 is TGTGCCAGCAGCATCCTTCTAGCGCCTAGAGGGCATGAGCAGTTCTTC. Protein sequence: CASSILLAPRGHEQFF.

The chain uses TRBV5-1 and TRBJ2-2; 10 nucleotides align to TRBD1. The CDR3 consists of 16 residues. Germline CDR1 and CDR2: SGHRS and YFSETQ. V lost 5 bases, J lost 3 bases, and 7 bases stayed unmatched. CDR3 sequence reads: CASREGTGDHTGELFF. The CDR3, as DNA: TGCGCCAGCAGGGAGGGGACAGGGGACCACACCGGGGAGCTGTTTTTT. The variable domain in full, completed from reference TRBV5-1 and TRBJ2-2, reads KAGVTQTPRYLIKTRGQQVTLSCSPISGHRSVSWYQQTPGQGLQFLFEYFSETQRNKGNFPGRFSGRQFSNSRSEMNVSTLELGDSALYLCASREGTGDHTGELFFGEGSRLTVL.

The chain links TRBV7-9 to TRBJ1-1, with 7 bases identical to TRBD1. CDR3 length: 15 amino acids. V was clipped by 3 bases and J by 4 bases; unmatched bases: 8. Looked up from germline, CDR1 is SEHNR and CDR2 is FQNEAQ (reference sequence). As DNA, the CDR3 is TGTGCCAGCAGCTTTCAGACAGGGTTGTCCACTGAAGCTTTCTTT. Its protein product is CASSFQTGLSTEAFF. The whole variable domain, filled in from reference TRBV7-9 and TRBJ1-1, reads DTGVSQNPRHKITKRGQNVTFRCDPISEHNRLYWYRQTLGQGPEFLTYFQNEAQLEKSRLLSDRFSAERPKGSFSTLEIQRTEQGDSAMYLCASSFQTGLSTEAFFGQGTRLTVV.

This clone was observed a few times. In DNA form, the CDR3 reads TGCGCCAGCAGTGCAGGGGGCGCTTCACCCCTCCACTTT. This gives the protein CASSAGGASPLHF. The V gene is TRBV10-1, the J gene TRBJ1-6; 8 nucleotides match TRBD1. The ends lost 4 bases at V and 9 bases at J; junction bases unmatched: 2. Germline V gene data show CDR1 as WNHNN and CDR2 as SYGVQD (reference sequence). The CDR3 is made up of 13 amino acids.

This chain connects TRBV6-6 to TRBJ2-7; TRBD2 matches 10 bases. The V gene end was trimmed by 7 bases and the J gene end by 4 bases; junction bases not matched to a gene: 13. The length of the CDR3 is 16 residues. Germline assignment: CDR1 MNHNY and CDR2 SVGAGI (reference sequence). The CDR3 region is CASTQLAGRKWYEQYF. CDR3 in DNA: TGTGCCAGCACTCAACTAGCGGGAAGAAAGTGGTACGAGCAGTACTTC.

Concerning this clone: Within the sample, other DNA sequences also encode this same CDR3. This chain joins TRBV3-1 (or the pseudogene TRBV3-2) and TRBJ2-7; 9 nucleotides align to TRBD2. This CDR3 is 12 amino acids long. The V gene end was trimmed by 4 bases and the J gene end by 7 bases; junction bases not matched to a gene: 2. Germline V gives CDR1 LGHDT, CDR2 YNNKEL (reference sequence). CDR3 DNA sequence: TGTGCCAGCAGCCGCGGGGGGGGAGAGCAGTACTTC. Its protein is CASSRGGGEQYF.

J is TRBJ1-3 and V is TRBV19, with 9 nucleotides matching TRBD1. J was trimmed by 0 bases and V by 4 bases; bases with no gene match: 1. From germline, CDR1 is LNHDA and CDR2 SQIVND (reference sequence). The CDR3 sequence is 15 residues long. The CDR3 region has the DNA TGTGCCAGTAGTAGGACAGGGGACTCTGGAAACACCATATATTTT. Translation: CASSRTGDSGNTIYF.

The rearrangement links TRBV6-1 to TRBJ1-1, with D possibly being TRBD1 (6 bases). Per germline, CDR1 MNHNS and CDR2 SASEGT. The CDR3 is 15 amino acids. With 0 bases removed from V and 4 bases from J, the gap between germline ends came to 12 bases. The CDR3 is CASSEAWGGGTEAFF. CDR3 nucleotides: TGTGCCAGCAGTGAAGCATGGGGGGGCGGCACTGAAGCTTTCTTT.

This clone was found once. The V call is TRBV24-1, the J call TRBJ2-5; TRBD2 matches 15 bases. Germline V gene lookup returns CDR1 KGHDR and CDR2 SFDVKD. The CDR3 contains 17 residues. Losses at the gene ends were 6 bases for V and 0 bases for J; bases not matched to a gene: 4. CDR3 region: CATSLGTSGGHQETQYF. CDR3 DNA sequence: TGTGCCACCAGTCTCGGGACTAGCGGGGGGCACCAAGAGACCCAGTACTTC.

The chain recombines TRBV28 with TRBJ1-2; 9 nucleotides align to TRBD1. The ends lost 5 bases at V and 7 bases at J; junction bases unmatched: 14. Germline assignment: CDR1 MDHEN and CDR2 SYDVKM. The CDR3 is made up of 16 amino acids. The CDR3: CASSATGQGVSGGYTF. The CDR3 coding sequence is TGTGCCAGCAGTGCAACGGGACAGGGTGTTTCGGGTGGCTACACCTTC.

The chain links TRBV4-1 to TRBJ1-2, with a possible D match to TRBD1 (5 bases). Trimming shortened V by 1 base and J by 8 bases, and 14 bases separated the two germline ends. CDR1 is MGHRA and CDR2 is YSYEKL in the germline V gene. The CDR3 is 14 amino acids. The CDR3 sequence is CASSQALGAGGYTF. In DNA, the CDR3 is TGCGCCAGCAGCCAAGCTCTAGGGGCAGGAGGCTACACCTTC.

The chain joins TRBV7-2 to TRBJ2-7, with 9 bases lining up with TRBD1. This CDR3 contains 14 residues. Germline CDR1 is SGHTA and CDR2 is FQGNSA. The ends lost 4 bases at V and 5 bases at J; junction bases unmatched: 6. The CDR3 nucleotides are TGTGCCAGCAGCTCCGGACAGGGGTGGGACGAGCAGTACTTC. Protein product: CASSSGQGWDEQYF. Variable domain in full (rest from reference TRBV7-2 and TRBJ2-7): GAGVSQSPSNKVTEKGKDVELRCDPISGHTALYWYRQSLGQGLEFLIYFQGNSAPDKSGLPSDRFSAERTGGSVSTLTIQRTQQEDSAVYLCASSSGQGWDEQYFGPGTRLTVT.

The chain recombines TRBV9 with TRBJ2-7, with 11 bases matching TRBD2. The CDR3 runs to 14 residues. The junction had 6 bases not matched to a gene; V was cut back by 5 bases and J by 5 bases. Germline CDR1 reads SGDLS; CDR2 reads YYNGEE. The CDR3 sequence: CASSRLAGRNEQYF. In DNA form, the CDR3 reads TGTGCCAGCAGTCGACTAGCGGGGAGAAACGAGCAGTACTTC.

The chain recombines TRBV5-1 with TRBJ2-1; D gene uncertain. The V end lost 0 bases, the J end lost 1 base, and 8 bases lay between the germline ends. Germline CDR1 reads SGHRS; CDR2 reads YFSETQ. The CDR3 has 15 amino acids. Here the CDR3 reads CASSLEPLSYNEQFF. As DNA, the CDR3 is TGCGCCAGCAGCTTGGAGCCGTTATCCTACAATGAGCAGTTCTTC.

This clone came up a few times. This CDR3 is CASSQTTSGKRSYEQYF. Written as DNA, the CDR3 is TGCGCCAGCAGCCAGACGACTAGCGGGAAAAGATCCTACGAGCAGTACTTC. The rearrangement joins TRBV4-1 to TRBJ2-7, with TRBD2 matching over 11 bases. Germline V gene lookup returns CDR1 MGHRA and CDR2 YSYEKL. Unmatched junction bases numbered 8, after V lost 3 bases and J lost 1 base. The CDR3 extends over 17 amino acids.

This clone is a singleton in its sample. The rearrangement uses TRBV9 and TRBJ2-3; 9 nucleotides agree with TRBD2. Germline CDR1 SGDLS, CDR2 YYNGEE. The CDR3 is made up of 16 amino acids. J was trimmed by 5 bases and V by 4 bases; bases with no gene match: 11. CDR3 sequence reads: CASSPPERGAVDTQYF. The DNA of the CDR3 is TGTGCCAGCAGCCCCCCTGAGCGGGGGGCGGTAGATACGCAGTATTTT.

This clone was recorded only once. DNA of the CDR3: TGTGCCAGCAGTCACACCGAAGACAGGGGTCTCGGACAGCCCCAGCATTTT. As protein: CASSHTEDRGLGQPQHF. The chain links TRBV28 to TRBJ1-5; 8 positions agree with TRBD1. V lost 5 bases to trimming and J lost 7 bases; unmatched junction nucleotides: 16. The CDR3 totals 17 residues. Germline values: CDR1 MDHEN, CDR2 SYDVKM.

Here the CDR3 reads CATGRQGTYNEQFF. The CDR3 region has the DNA TGTGCCACTGGTCGACAGGGGACGTACAATGAGCAGTTCTTC. The chain couples TRBV10-3 to TRBJ2-1, with TRBD1 matching over 8 bases. CDR1 ENHRY and CDR2 SYGVKD come from the germline V gene. V dropped 10 bases and J dropped 4; count of bases not matched to a gene: 9. The CDR3 consists of 14 residues.

This sequence joins TRBV6-6 and TRBJ2-1; 7 bases line up with TRBD2. The CDR3 spans 14 residues. After removal of 4 bases from V and 12 bases from J, the junction contained 12 bases not matched to a gene. Germline V gene sequence: CDR1 MNHNY, CDR2 SVGAGI (reference sequence). The CDR3 reads CASSSTLGRGGQFF. In nucleotides, the CDR3 is TGTGCCAGCAGTTCCACCCTAGGGCGCGGGGGGCAGTTCTTC.

This chain connects TRBV11-2 to TRBJ2-2; 9 nucleotides match TRBD2. The germline V gene has CDR1 SGHAT and CDR2 FQNNGV. V dropped 6 bases and J dropped 4; count of bases not matched to a gene: 3. This CDR3 is 14 amino acids long. Written as DNA, the CDR3 is TGTGCCAGCAGTAAAGCGGGGGGCACCGGGGAGCTGTTTTTT. It translates to CASSKAGGTGELFF.

This clone appeared a few times. The J gene is TRBJ1-3, the V gene TRBV6-5; perhaps TRBD1 as D (6 bases). The V gene lost 4 bases and the J gene lost 4 bases, with 8 bases spanning the gap. CDR1 is MNHEY and CDR2 is SVGAGI in the germline V gene. The CDR3 contains 13 residues. CDR3 in DNA: TGTGCCAGCAGTTTCGACAGGGGAAACACCATATATTTT. Amino acid sequence: CASSFDRGNTIYF.

V and J are TRBV27 and TRBJ1-5; TRBD1 might be the D (5 bases). Germline lookup yields CDR1 MNHEY and CDR2 SMNVEV (reference sequence). Trimming pared 4 bases from V and 9 bases from J, leaving 10 bases between. The CDR3 length is 12 residues. CDR3 amino acids: CASSWGEGPQHF. The CDR3 DNA sequence: TGTGCCAGCAGTTGGGGCGAAGGGCCCCAGCATTTT.

The chain links TRBV4-1 to TRBJ1-5; TRBD1 agrees at 8 bases. V dropped 4 bases and J dropped 7; count of bases not matched to a gene: 9. The CDR3 is 15 amino acids. CDR1 is MGHRA, CDR2 YSYEKL, per germline. CDR3 in DNA: TGCGCCAGCAGCCCGCGCCCGACAGGGGACCAGCCCCAGCATTTT. The encoded protein is CASSPRPTGDQPQHF.

The chain couples TRBV5-4 to TRBJ1-1, with 9 bases identical to TRBD1. CDR1 SGHNT and CDR2 YYREEE come from the germline V gene (reference sequence). CDR3 length: 15 amino acids. The junction had 5 bases not matched to a gene; V was cut back by 4 bases and J by 1 base. This CDR3 reads CASSHKGQGNTEAFF. CDR3 in DNA: TGTGCCAGCAGCCATAAGGGACAGGGGAACACTGAAGCTTTCTTT.

J is TRBJ2-5 and V is TRBV25-1, with D perhaps TRBD2 (6 bases). This CDR3 has 15 residues. V was cut by 5 bases and J by 4 bases, with 17 bases left in between. From germline, CDR1 is MGHDK and CDR2 SYGVNS. The DNA of the CDR3 is TGTGCCAGCAGTCCGGGGGACTTTGAAACAGAGACCCAGTACTTC. It encodes CASSPGDFETETQYF.

This chain links TRBV18 with TRBJ2-1, with no clear D. CDR1 is KGHSH, CDR2 LQKENI, per germline. Trimming removed 8 bases at V and 0 bases at J, with 11 bases between. The CDR3 totals 14 residues. The CDR3 protein is CASTSVSSYNEQFF. CDR3 nucleotides: TGTGCCAGCACGAGTGTGAGCTCCTACAATGAGCAGTTCTTC.

V is TRBV6-5 and J is TRBJ2-7; TRBD2 matches 10 bases. Germline V CDR1 and CDR2: MNHEY, SVGAGI. The length of the CDR3 is 13 residues. The V gene end was trimmed by 9 bases and the J gene end by 1 base; junction bases not matched to a gene: 3. CDR3 protein: CASGLADSYEQYF. CDR3 nucleotides: TGTGCCAGTGGACTAGCGGATTCCTACGAGCAGTACTTC.

The V and J genes are TRBV2 and TRBJ1-1; D uncertain. The V and J ends lost 5 bases and 1 base respectively, with 14 bases between them. Germline assignment: CDR1 SNHLY and CDR2 FYNNEI. CDR3 length: 15 residues. The CDR3 spells CASSPDGQENTEAFF. In DNA form, the CDR3 reads TGTGCCAGCAGTCCCGATGGGCAGGAGAACACTGAAGCTTTCTTT.

Points on this clone: This CDR3 is also generated by other DNA sequences in the sample. The CDR3 region is CASSPPGAETQYF. In DNA form, the CDR3 reads TGTGCCAGCTCACCACCGGGCGCTGAGACCCAGTACTTC. The chain couples TRBV18 to TRBJ2-5, with D hard to call. Trimming removed 0 bases at V and 5 bases at J, with 7 bases between. This CDR3 has 13 residues. Looked up from germline, CDR1 is KGHSH and CDR2 is LQKENI.